This T cell receptor beta chain derives from a study of cytomegalovirus exposure and HLA in healthy donors. About the research overall: A data release that came early held some 79 million unique TCRs from HLA-typed donors.

The germline V gene encodes CDR1 SGHRS and CDR2 YFSETQ. The V end lost 1 base, the J end lost 0 bases, and 14 bases lay between the germline ends. The CDR3 has 18 residues. The donors, nominally healthy at sampling, likely had unrecorded immune exposures. This clone was seen once. Its antigen is still unknown. General study findings and limits: HLA alleles showed associations with 16,951 TCR beta sequences in a later analysis, at a 0.05 false discovery rate.

PCR amplification relied on 60 Vbeta primers (plus 13 Jbeta primers). Clones were sequenced by immunoSEQ multiplex PCR, and TCRdb holds only the in-frame ones, with some missing. The data contain nearly 80,000 clones, approximately 79% of them seen just once; the ten biggest clones take up 20% to 25%. What was sequenced was PBMCs. The receptor was derived from a woman in her 40s in good health and CMV-seropositive. The genes are TRBV5-1 and TRBJ2-6; D possibly corresponds to TRBD2 (5 bases). CDR3 DNA sequence: TGCGCCAGCAGCTTGCGGCCAGCACTAGGCTCTGGGGCCAACGTCCTGACTTTC. Encoded protein: CASSLRPALGSGANVLTF.